This T cell receptor (beta chain) was observed in a study of cytomegalovirus exposure and HLA in healthy donors. This CDR3 is 15 amino acids long. Per germline, CDR1 SGHAT and CDR2 FQNNGV. The PCR made use of 60 Vbeta and 13 Jbeta primers. The table came from immunoSEQ multiplex PCR; TCRdb's copy has only in-frame clones and leaves some out. The table has over 150,000 clones, roughly 80% seen once; the top ten hold about 1.3%. Sequenced material: PBMCs. This chain connects TRBV11-2 to TRBJ2-5; 7 bases match TRBD1. The J call may be faulty, since TRBJ2-7 better matches the DNA end. The clonotype comes from a woman in her fifties or sixties in good health and CMV-seronegative. The CDR3 bases are TGTGCCAGCAGCCTCCGGACAGGAACCTCCTACGAGCAGTACTTC. Translating gives CASSLRTGTSYEQYF.